Below are 5 T cell receptor beta chains sequenced from a single sample in a study of blood T cell repertoires in COVID-19 (dated by TCRdb to about 2020). Library preparation used the immunoSEQ multiplex PCR assay. TCRdb re-hosts the immuneACCESS table, in-frame sequences only. Its copies lack some clones; in the studies checked, an unresolved V gene accounts for under half of them, and the cause for the rest is not known. Here the sample has about 480,000 clones; more than 75% occur a single time. The ten largest account for 1.5% to 2% of the sample. What was sequenced was PBMCs or T cells enriched from blood (not recorded which). The receptors were sampled from a woman aged 35 to 49 who had recovered from COVID-19.

The CDR3 bases are TGTGCCAGCAGTTTTTGGCAGGGGGCGGAAAAACTGTTTTTT. As protein: CASSFWQGAEKLFF. The chain has TRBV27 and TRBJ1-4, with 8 bases matching TRBD1. CDR3 length: 14 amino acids. The germline CDR1 and CDR2 sequences are MNHEY and SMNVEV (reference sequence). V was pared by 3 bases and J by 8 bases, with 5 bases of the junction left unmatched.

V is TRBV9 and J is TRBJ1-2; D possibly corresponds to TRBD1 (6 bases). CDR3 length equals 13 residues. V shed 4 bases and J shed 7 bases, with 14 bases lying between them. CDR1 and CDR2 from the germline V gene are SGDLS and YYNGEE. CDR3: CASSITGFGGYTF. The CDR3 DNA reads TGTGCCAGCAGCATTACAGGGTTTGGTGGCTACACCTTC.

This chain links TRBV12-3 or TRBV12-4 with TRBJ1-1; no clear D. The CDR3 consists of 12 residues. Trimming left V 6 bases short and J 10 bases short, with 15 bases between. The CDR3 region has the DNA TGTGCCAGCAGCCTCGACCGGGTTGCAGCTTTCTTT. This encodes CASSLDRVAAFF.

This clone was observed a single time. V gene TRBV19 combines with J gene TRBJ1-4; 8 positions agree with TRBD1. Trimming took 3 bases from V and 8 from J; bases not matched to a gene: 8. Germline V gives CDR1 LNHDA, CDR2 SQIVND (reference sequence). The CDR3 is made up of 15 amino acids. The CDR3 spells CASSIDRGGLEKLFF. As DNA, the CDR3 is TGTGCCAGTAGTATCGACAGGGGCGGGTTGGAAAAACTGTTTTTT. Filled out from reference TRBV19 and TRBJ1-4, the complete variable domain reads DGGITQSPKYLFRKEGQNVTLSCEQNLNHDAMYWYRQDPGQGLRLIYYSQIVNDFQKGDIAEGYSVSREKKESFPLTVTSAQKNPTAFYLCASSIDRGGLEKLFFGSGTQLSVL.

This clone was detected only a few times. This chain uses TRBV10-3 with TRBJ2-1, with D perhaps matching TRBD2 (6 bases). The V and J ends lost 0 bases and 4 bases respectively, with 19 bases between them. Germline V CDR1 and CDR2: ENHRY, SYGVKD. This CDR3 has 18 residues. The CDR3 nucleotides read TGTGCCATCAGTGAGTCGGGGTTAGAGACTAGTCCTTACAATGAGCAGTTCTTC. It yields the protein CAISESGLETSPYNEQFF.